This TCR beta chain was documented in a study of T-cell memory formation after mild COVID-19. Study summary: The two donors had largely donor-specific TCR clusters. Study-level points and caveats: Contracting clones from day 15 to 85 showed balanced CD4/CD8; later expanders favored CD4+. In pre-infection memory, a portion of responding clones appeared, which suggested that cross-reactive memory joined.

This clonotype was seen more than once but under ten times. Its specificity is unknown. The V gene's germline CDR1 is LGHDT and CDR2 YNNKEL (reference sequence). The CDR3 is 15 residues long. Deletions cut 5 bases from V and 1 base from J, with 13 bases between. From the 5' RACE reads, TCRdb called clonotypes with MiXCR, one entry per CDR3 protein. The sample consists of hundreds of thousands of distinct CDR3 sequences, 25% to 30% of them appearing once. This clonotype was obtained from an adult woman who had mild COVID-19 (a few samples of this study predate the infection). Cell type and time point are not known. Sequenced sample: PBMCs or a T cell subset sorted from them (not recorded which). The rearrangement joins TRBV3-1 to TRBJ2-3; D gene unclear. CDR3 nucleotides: TGTGCCAGCAGCTCCGAGTACCGAGGCACAGATACGCAGTATTTT. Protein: CASSSEYRGTDTQYF.